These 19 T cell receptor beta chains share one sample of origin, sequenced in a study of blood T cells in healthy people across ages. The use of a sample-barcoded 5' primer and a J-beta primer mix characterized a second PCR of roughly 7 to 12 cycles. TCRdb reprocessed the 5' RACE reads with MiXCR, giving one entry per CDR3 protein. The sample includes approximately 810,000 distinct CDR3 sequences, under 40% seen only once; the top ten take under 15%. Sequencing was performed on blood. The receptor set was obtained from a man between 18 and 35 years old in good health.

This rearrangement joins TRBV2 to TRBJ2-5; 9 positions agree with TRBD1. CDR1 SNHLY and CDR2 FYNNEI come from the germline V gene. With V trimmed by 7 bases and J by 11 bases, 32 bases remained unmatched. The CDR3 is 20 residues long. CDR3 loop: CASISTPPGGTGLKRYGQYF. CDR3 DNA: TGTGCCAGCATTTCAACCCCTCCTGGGGGGACAGGGCTCAAGCGCTACGGGCAGTACTTC.

The CDR3 protein is CASNPQGYTNEKLFF. The CDR3 DNA sequence: TGTGCCAGCAACCCACAGGGGTACACTAATGAAAAACTGTTTTTT. J is TRBJ1-4 and V is TRBV5-5; 7 bases match TRBD1. This CDR3 contains 15 residues. Trimming took 6 bases from V and 2 from J; bases not matched to a gene: 7. The germline V gene encodes CDR1 SGHKS and CDR2 YYEKEE (reference sequence).

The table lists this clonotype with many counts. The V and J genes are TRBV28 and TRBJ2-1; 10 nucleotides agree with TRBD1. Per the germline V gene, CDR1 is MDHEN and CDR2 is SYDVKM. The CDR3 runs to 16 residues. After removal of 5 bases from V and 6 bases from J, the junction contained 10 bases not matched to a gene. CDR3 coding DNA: TGTGCCAGCAGTCCGACACTTGGGACAGGGGCCAATGAGCAGTTCTTC. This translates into CASSPTLGTGANEQFF.

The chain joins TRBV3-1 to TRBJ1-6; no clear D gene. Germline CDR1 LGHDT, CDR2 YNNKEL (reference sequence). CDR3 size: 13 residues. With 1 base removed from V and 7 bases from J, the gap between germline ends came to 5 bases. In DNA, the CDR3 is TGTGCCAGCAGCCAAGTCAAGAATTCACCCCTCCACTTT. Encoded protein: CASSQVKNSPLHF. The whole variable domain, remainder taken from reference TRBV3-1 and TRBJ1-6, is DTAVSQTPKYLVTQMGNDKSIKCEQNLGHDTMYWYKQDSKKFLKIMFSYNNKELIINETVPNRFSPKSPDKAHLNLHINSLELGDSAVYFCASSQVKNSPLHFGNGTRLTVT.

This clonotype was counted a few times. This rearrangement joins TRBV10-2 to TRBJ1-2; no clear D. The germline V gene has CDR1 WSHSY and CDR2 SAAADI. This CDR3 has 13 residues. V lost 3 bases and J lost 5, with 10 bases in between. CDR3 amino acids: CASSEFVGYGYTF. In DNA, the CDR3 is TGCGCCAGCAGTGAATTTGTCGGGTATGGCTACACCTTC.

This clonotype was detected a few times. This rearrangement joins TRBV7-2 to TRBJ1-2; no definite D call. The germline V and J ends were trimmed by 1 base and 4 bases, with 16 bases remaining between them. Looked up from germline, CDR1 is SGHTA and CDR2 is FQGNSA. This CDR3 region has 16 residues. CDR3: CASSLVVDPRPYGYTF. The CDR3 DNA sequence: TGTGCCAGCAGCTTAGTGGTGGACCCAAGGCCCTATGGCTACACCTTC.

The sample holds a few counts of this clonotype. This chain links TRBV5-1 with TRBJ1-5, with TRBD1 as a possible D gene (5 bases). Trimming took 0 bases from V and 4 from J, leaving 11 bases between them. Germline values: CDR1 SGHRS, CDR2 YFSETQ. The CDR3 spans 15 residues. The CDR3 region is CASSLGQGQNQPQHF. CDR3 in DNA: TGCGCCAGCAGCTTGGGGCAGGGCCAAAATCAGCCCCAGCATTTT.

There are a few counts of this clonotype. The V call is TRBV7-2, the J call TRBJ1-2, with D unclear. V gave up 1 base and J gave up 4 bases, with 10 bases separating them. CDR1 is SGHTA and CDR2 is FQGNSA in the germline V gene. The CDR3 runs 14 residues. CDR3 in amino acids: CASSLDAAAYGYTF. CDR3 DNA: TGTGCCAGCAGCTTAGACGCCGCCGCCTATGGCTACACCTTC.

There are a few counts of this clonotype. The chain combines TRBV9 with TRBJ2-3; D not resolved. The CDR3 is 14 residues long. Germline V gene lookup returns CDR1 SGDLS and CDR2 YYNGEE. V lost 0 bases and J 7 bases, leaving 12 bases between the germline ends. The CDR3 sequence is CASSVDGLGNTQYF. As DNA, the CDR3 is TGTGCCAGCAGCGTAGACGGTCTAGGAAATACGCAGTATTTT.

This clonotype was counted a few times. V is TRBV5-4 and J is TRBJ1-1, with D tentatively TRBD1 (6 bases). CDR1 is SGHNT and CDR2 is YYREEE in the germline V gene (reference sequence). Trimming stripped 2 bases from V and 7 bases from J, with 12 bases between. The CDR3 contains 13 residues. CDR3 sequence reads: CASSLGQTNEAFF. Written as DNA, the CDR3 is TGTGCCAGCAGCTTAGGACAGACCAATGAAGCTTTCTTT.

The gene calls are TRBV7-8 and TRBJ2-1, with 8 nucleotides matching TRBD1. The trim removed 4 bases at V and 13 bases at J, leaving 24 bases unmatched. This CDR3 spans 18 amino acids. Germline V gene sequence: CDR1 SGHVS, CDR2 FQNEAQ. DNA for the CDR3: TGTGCCAGCAGCTATGACTTACCCACCCGGGACAGGAGGGAGACCCAGTTCTTC. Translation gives CASSYDLPTRDRRETQFF.

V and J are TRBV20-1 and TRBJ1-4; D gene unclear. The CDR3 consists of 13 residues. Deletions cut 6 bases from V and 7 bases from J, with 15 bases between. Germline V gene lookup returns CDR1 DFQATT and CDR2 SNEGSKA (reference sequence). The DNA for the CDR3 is TGCAGTGCCCTGGCCGGGAGCAGTGAAAAACTGTTTTTT. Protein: CSALAGSSEKLFF.

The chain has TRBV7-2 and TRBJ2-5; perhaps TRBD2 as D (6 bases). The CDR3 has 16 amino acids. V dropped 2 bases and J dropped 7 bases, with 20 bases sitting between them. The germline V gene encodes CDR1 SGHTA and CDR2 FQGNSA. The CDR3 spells CASSLRPRGSDLTQYF. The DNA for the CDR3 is TGTGCCAGCAGCTTACGACCCCGGGGGTCCGATCTGACCCAGTACTTC.

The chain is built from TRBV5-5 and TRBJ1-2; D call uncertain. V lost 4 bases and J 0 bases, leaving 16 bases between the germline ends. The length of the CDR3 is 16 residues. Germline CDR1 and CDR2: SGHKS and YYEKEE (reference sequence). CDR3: CASSPSWEKTNYGYTF. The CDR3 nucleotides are TGTGCCAGCAGCCCATCATGGGAGAAGACTAACTATGGCTACACCTTC.

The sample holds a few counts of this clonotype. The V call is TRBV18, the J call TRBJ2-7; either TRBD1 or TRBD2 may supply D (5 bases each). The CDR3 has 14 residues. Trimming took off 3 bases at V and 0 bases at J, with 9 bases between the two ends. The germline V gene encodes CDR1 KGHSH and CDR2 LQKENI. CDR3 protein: CASSPSGRSYEQYF. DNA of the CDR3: TGTGCCAGCTCACCTTCGGGACGCTCCTACGAGCAGTACTTC.

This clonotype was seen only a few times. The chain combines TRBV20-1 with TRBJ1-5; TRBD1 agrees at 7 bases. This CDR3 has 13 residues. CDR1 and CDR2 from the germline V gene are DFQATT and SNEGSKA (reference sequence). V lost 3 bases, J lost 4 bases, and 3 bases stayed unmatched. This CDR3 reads CSARSRGNQPQHF. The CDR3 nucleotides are TGCAGTGCTAGGAGCAGGGGGAATCAGCCCCAGCATTTT.

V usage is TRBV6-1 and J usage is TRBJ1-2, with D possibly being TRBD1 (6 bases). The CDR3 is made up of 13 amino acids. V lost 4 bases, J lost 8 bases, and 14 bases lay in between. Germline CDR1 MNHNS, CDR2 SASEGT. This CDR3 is CASSVPGQYGYTF. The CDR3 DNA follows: TGTGCCAGCAGTGTTCCGGGACAATACGGCTACACCTTC.

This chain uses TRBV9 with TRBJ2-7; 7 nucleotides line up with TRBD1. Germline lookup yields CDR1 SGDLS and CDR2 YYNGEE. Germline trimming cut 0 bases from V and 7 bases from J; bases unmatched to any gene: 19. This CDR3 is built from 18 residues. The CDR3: CASSVAGQVANNRDEQYF. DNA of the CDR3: TGTGCCAGCAGCGTAGCAGGACAGGTAGCGAACAATAGGGATGAGCAGTACTTC.

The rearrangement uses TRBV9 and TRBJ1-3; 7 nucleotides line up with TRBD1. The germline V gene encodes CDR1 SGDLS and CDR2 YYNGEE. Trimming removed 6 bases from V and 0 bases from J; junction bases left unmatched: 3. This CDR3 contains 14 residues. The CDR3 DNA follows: TGTGCCAGCAACCGACAGGGCTCTGGAAACACCATATATTTT. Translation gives CASNRQGSGNTIYF.